Below, 14 T cell receptor beta chains from the same sample are listed, as sequenced in a study of cytomegalovirus exposure and HLA in healthy donors. The PCR made use of 60 Vbeta and 13 Jbeta primers. The repertoire was sequenced with immunoSEQ multiplex PCR; TCRdb's copy has only in-frame clones and lacks some. The sample shows roughly 160,000 clones, around 82% of them seen only once. Sequences were obtained from PBMCs. These receptors were obtained from a man between 25 and 39 years old in good health and CMV-seronegative.

The rearrangement uses TRBV5-4 and TRBJ2-5, with D perhaps TRBD1 (5 bases). Germline lookup yields CDR1 SGHNT and CDR2 YYREEE (reference sequence). This CDR3 spans 14 amino acids. V dropped 4 bases and J dropped 2 bases, with 12 bases sitting between them. CDR3 DNA: TGTGCCAGCAGCACCCAGGACATTCAAGAGACCCAGTACTTC. Amino acids: CASSTQDIQETQYF.

The chain is built from TRBV5-1 and TRBJ1-1, with 7 bases lining up with TRBD1. Looked up from germline, CDR1 is SGHRS and CDR2 is YFSETQ. V was pared by 3 bases and J by 2 bases, with 7 bases of the junction left unmatched. The CDR3 totals 15 residues. The CDR3 spells CASSSAGTANTEAFF. In nucleotides, the CDR3 is TGCGCCAGCAGCTCGGCCGGGACAGCCAACACTGAAGCTTTCTTT.

This clone was observed once. CDR3 region: CSVERQGDSGANVLTF. CDR3 DNA: TGCAGCGTAGAGAGACAGGGGGATTCTGGGGCCAACGTCCTGACTTTC. The V and J genes are TRBV29-1 and TRBJ2-6, with TRBD1 matching 9 bases. CDR1 and CDR2 (germline): SQVTM, ANQGSEA. There are 16 residues in the CDR3. V lost 6 bases to trimming and J lost 1 base; unmatched junction nucleotides: 7.

This chain links TRBV5-1 with TRBJ2-2, with TRBD1 matching over 7 bases. CDR3 size: 15 residues. The V gene end was trimmed by 3 bases and the J gene end by 6 bases; junction bases not matched to a gene: 8. From germline, CDR1 is SGHRS and CDR2 YFSETQ. CDR3 coding DNA: TGCGCCAGCAGCTCCCCGTTAACAGGGGCCGGGGAGCTGTTTTTT. It encodes CASSSPLTGAGELFF.

V and J are TRBV18 and TRBJ1-5; 10 positions agree with TRBD1. The CDR3 covers 17 residues. The junction had 8 bases not matched to a gene; V was cut back by 0 bases and J by 6 bases. Germline CDR1 and CDR2: KGHSH and LQKENI. The CDR3 region is CASSPPNDRGRGQPQHF. As DNA, the CDR3 is TGTGCCAGCTCACCACCAAACGACAGGGGGCGCGGTCAGCCCCAGCATTTT.

The CDR3 loop is CASMQGFSYNEQFF. The CDR3 DNA reads as TGCGCCAGCATGCAGGGTTTTTCGTACAATGAGCAGTTCTTC. The genes are TRBV5-1 and TRBJ2-1; maybe TRBD1 (5 bases). CDR1 is SGHRS and CDR2 is YFSETQ in the germline V gene. The CDR3 has 14 amino acids. Trimming pared 6 bases from V and 4 bases from J, leaving 14 bases between. The full variable domain, completed using reference TRBV5-1 and TRBJ2-1, is KAGVTQTPRYLIKTRGQQVTLSCSPISGHRSVSWYQQTPGQGLQFLFEYFSETQRNKGNFPGRFSGRQFSNSRSEMNVSTLELGDSALYLCASMQGFSYNEQFFGPGTRLTVL.

The V gene is TRBV4-2, the J gene TRBJ2-1; TRBD2 is a possible D gene (5 bases). The CDR3 is 17 amino acids. Germline-derived CDR1 and CDR2 are LGHNA and YNFKEQ. Deletions cut 0 bases from V and 2 bases from J, with 14 bases between. DNA of the CDR3: TGTGCCAGCAGCCAAGAGGATGCAGCGGCGGCCTACAATGAGCAGTTCTTC. Translated, it gives CASSQEDAAAAYNEQFF.

J is TRBJ2-5 and V is TRBV4-2; tentative D call: TRBD2 (7 bases). The CDR3 covers 20 residues. V was pared by 1 base and J by 1 base, with 25 bases between. The germline V gene has CDR1 LGHNA and CDR2 YNFKEQ. This chain's CDR3 is CASSQAFGEGGRNFQETQYF. CDR3 nucleotide sequence: TGTGCCAGCAGCCAAGCGTTCGGGGAGGGGGGTCGAAATTTCCAAGAGACCCAGTACTTC.

This clone was observed a handful of times. The genes are TRBV5-6 and TRBJ2-1, with 8 bases matching TRBD2. J gave up 2 bases and V 0 bases, and 1 base lay outside the gene matches. This CDR3 is 15 amino acids long. Germline-derived CDR1 and CDR2 are SGHDT and YYEEEE. The CDR3 loop is CASSLGLAPYNEQFF. In DNA form, the CDR3 reads TGTGCCAGCAGCTTGGGACTAGCGCCCTACAATGAGCAGTTCTTC. Using reference TRBV5-6 and TRBJ2-1 for the parts outside the CDR3, the full variable domain is DAGVTQSPTHLIKTRGQQVTLRCSPKSGHDTVSWYQQALGQGPQFIFQYYEEEERQRGNFPDRFSGHQFPNYSSELNVNALLLGDSALYLCASSLGLAPYNEQFFGPGTRLTVL.

The J gene is TRBJ2-1, the V gene TRBV4-1, with 8 bases aligning to TRBD2. The CDR3 totals 12 residues. Germline CDR1 and CDR2: MGHRA and YSYEKL. V shed 3 bases and J 8 bases; nucleotides not matched to a gene: 0. CDR3 amino acids: CASSQRGDEQFF. CDR3 nucleotide sequence: TGCGCCAGCAGCCAGCGGGGGGATGAGCAGTTCTTC.

The genes are TRBV29-1 and TRBJ1-1; TRBD1 is a possible D gene (5 bases). CDR3 length: 13 residues. Germline V lookup: CDR1 SQVTM, CDR2 ANQGSEA. Deletions cut 6 bases from V and 1 base from J, with 12 bases between. The CDR3 here is CSVIRGGNTEAFF. CDR3 nucleotide sequence: TGCAGCGTCATAAGGGGAGGGAACACTGAAGCTTTCTTT.

The chain recombines TRBV5-1 with TRBJ1-5; maybe TRBD1 (5 bases). CDR1 and CDR2 from the germline V gene are SGHRS and YFSETQ. V shed 4 bases and J shed 5 bases, with 13 bases lying between them. This CDR3 has 14 amino acids. The CDR3 sequence: CASSPDSGDQPQHF. DNA for the CDR3: TGCGCCAGCAGCCCCGACAGTGGCGATCAGCCCCAGCATTTT. Full variable domain (outside the CDR3, taken from reference TRBV5-1 and TRBJ1-5): KAGVTQTPRYLIKTRGQQVTLSCSPISGHRSVSWYQQTPGQGLQFLFEYFSETQRNKGNFPGRFSGRQFSNSRSEMNVSTLELGDSALYLCASSPDSGDQPQHFGDGTRLSIL.

This clone was seen just once. The chain uses TRBV10-3 and TRBJ2-1; perhaps TRBD2 as D (5 bases). Trimming cost V 6 bases and J 0 bases, with 18 bases left between them. Germline lookup yields CDR1 ENHRY and CDR2 SYGVKD. There are 17 residues in the CDR3. The CDR3 bases are TGTGCCATCAGCAGCCCGCCCGGGGTTAGCTCCTACAATGAGCAGTTCTTC. It translates to CAISSPPGVSSYNEQFF.

J is TRBJ1-1 and V is TRBV5-1, with D maybe TRBD1 (5 bases). The germline V gene has CDR1 SGHRS and CDR2 YFSETQ. The CDR3 is 20 residues long. The V and J ends lost 0 bases and 3 bases respectively, with 27 bases between them. In nucleotides, the CDR3 is TGCGCCAGCAGCTTGGAACGACCTCCCACACAGTGGTGGGGGGACACTGAAGCTTTCTTT. Translating gives CASSLERPPTQWWGDTEAFF.